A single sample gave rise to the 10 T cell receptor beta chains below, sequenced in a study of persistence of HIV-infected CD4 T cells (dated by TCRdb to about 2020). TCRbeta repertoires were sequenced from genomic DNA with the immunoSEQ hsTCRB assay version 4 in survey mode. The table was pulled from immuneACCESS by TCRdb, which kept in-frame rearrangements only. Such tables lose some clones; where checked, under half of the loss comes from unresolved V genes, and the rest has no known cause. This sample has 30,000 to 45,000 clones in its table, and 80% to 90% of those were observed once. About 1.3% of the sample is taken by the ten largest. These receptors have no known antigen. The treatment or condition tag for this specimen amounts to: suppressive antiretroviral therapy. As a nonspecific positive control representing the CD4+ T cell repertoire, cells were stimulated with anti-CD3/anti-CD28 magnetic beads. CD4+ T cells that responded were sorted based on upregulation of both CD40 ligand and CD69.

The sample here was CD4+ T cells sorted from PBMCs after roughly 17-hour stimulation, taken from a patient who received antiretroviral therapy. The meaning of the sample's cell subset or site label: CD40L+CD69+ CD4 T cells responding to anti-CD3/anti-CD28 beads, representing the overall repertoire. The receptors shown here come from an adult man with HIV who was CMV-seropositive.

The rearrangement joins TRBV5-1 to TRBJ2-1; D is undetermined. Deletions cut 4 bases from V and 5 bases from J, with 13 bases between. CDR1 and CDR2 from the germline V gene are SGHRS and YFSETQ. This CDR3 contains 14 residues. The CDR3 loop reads CASSPTVTNNEQFF. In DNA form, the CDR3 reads TGCGCCAGCAGCCCAACGGTCACAAACAATGAGCAGTTCTTC.

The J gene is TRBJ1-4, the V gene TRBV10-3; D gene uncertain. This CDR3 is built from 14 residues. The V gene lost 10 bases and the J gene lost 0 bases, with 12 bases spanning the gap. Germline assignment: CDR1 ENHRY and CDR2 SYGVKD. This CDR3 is CATRTPATNEKLFF. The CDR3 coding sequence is TGTGCCACCAGGACGCCCGCAACTAATGAAAAACTGTTTTTT.

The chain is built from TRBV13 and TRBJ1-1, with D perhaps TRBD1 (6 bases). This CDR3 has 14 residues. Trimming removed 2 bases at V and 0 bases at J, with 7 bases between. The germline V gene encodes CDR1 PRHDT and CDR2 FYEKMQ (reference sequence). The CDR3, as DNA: TGTGCCAGCAGCTTACGACAGGTGAACACTGAAGCTTTCTTT. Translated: CASSLRQVNTEAFF.

The CDR3 DNA reads TGTGCCACCAGTCGTAGTGGCACCGGGGAGCTGTTTTTT. It encodes CATSRSGTGELFF. The rearrangement joins TRBV24-1 to TRBJ2-2; D is unresolved. The germline gives CDR1 KGHDR, CDR2 SFDVKD. The CDR3 runs 13 residues. Trimming took off 6 bases at V and 4 bases at J, with 8 bases between the two ends.

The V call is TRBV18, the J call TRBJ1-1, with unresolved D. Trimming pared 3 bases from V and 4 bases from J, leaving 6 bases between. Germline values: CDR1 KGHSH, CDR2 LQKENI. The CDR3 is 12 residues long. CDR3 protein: CASSPVGTEAFF. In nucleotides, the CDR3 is TGTGCCAGCTCACCCGTAGGCACTGAAGCTTTCTTT.

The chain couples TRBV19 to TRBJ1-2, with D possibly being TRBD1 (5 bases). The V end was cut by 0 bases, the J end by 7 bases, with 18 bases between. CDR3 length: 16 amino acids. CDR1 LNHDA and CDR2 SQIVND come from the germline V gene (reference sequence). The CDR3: CASSIDGATRQTGYTF. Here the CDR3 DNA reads TGTGCCAGTAGTATAGACGGGGCAACTCGGCAGACTGGCTACACCTTC. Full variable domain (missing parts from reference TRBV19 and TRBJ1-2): DGGITQSPKYLFRKEGQNVTLSCEQNLNHDAMYWYRQDPGQGLRLIYYSQIVNDFQKGDIAEGYSVSREKKESFPLTVTSAQKNPTAFYLCASSIDGATRQTGYTFGSGTRLTVV.

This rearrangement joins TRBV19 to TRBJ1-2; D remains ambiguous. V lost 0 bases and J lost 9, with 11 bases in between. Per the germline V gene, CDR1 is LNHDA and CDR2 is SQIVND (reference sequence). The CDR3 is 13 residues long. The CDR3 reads CASSIDQGFSYTF. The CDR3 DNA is TGTGCCAGTAGTATAGATCAAGGGTTCAGCTACACCTTC. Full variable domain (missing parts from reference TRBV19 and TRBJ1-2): DGGITQSPKYLFRKEGQNVTLSCEQNLNHDAMYWYRQDPGQGLRLIYYSQIVNDFQKGDIAEGYSVSREKKESFPLTVTSAQKNPTAFYLCASSIDQGFSYTFGSGTRLTVV.

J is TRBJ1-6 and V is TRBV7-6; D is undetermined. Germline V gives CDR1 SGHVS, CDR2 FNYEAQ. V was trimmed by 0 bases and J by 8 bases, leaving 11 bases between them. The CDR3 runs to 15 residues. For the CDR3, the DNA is TGTGCCAGCAGCTTAGCACGGGGAGGGCATTCACCCCTCCACTTT. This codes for CASSLARGGHSPLHF.

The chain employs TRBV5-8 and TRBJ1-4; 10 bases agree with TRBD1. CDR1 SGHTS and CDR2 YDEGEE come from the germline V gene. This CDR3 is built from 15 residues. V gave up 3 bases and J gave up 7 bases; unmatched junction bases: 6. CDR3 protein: CASSSRQGASEKLFF. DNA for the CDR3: TGTGCCAGCAGCTCGCGACAGGGGGCTAGTGAAAAACTGTTTTTT.

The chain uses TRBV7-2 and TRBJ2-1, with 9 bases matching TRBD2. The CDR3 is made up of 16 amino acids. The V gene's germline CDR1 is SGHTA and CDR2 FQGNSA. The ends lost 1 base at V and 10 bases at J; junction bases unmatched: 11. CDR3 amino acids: CASSLETLAGPKEQFF. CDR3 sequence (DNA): TGTGCCAGCAGCTTAGAAACCCTAGCGGGACCCAAGGAGCAGTTCTTC. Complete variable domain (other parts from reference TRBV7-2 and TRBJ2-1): GAGVSQSPSNKVTEKGKDVELRCDPISGHTALYWYRQSLGQGLEFLIYFQGNSAPDKSGLPSDRFSAERTGGSVSTLTIQRTQQEDSAVYLCASSLETLAGPKEQFFGPGTRLTVL.